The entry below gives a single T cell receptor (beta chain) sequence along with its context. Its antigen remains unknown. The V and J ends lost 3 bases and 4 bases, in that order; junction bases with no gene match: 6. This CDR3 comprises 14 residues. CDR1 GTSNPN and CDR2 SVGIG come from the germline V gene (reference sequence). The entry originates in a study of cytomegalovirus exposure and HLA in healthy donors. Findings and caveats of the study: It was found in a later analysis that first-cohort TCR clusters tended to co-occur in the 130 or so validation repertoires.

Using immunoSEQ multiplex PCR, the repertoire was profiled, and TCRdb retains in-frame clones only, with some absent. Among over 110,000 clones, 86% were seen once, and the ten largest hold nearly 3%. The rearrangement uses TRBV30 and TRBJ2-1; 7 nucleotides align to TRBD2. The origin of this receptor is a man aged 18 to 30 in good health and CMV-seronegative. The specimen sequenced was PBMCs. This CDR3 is CAWSWGGIYNEQFF. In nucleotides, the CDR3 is TGTGCCTGGAGCTGGGGGGGGATATACAATGAGCAGTTCTTC.